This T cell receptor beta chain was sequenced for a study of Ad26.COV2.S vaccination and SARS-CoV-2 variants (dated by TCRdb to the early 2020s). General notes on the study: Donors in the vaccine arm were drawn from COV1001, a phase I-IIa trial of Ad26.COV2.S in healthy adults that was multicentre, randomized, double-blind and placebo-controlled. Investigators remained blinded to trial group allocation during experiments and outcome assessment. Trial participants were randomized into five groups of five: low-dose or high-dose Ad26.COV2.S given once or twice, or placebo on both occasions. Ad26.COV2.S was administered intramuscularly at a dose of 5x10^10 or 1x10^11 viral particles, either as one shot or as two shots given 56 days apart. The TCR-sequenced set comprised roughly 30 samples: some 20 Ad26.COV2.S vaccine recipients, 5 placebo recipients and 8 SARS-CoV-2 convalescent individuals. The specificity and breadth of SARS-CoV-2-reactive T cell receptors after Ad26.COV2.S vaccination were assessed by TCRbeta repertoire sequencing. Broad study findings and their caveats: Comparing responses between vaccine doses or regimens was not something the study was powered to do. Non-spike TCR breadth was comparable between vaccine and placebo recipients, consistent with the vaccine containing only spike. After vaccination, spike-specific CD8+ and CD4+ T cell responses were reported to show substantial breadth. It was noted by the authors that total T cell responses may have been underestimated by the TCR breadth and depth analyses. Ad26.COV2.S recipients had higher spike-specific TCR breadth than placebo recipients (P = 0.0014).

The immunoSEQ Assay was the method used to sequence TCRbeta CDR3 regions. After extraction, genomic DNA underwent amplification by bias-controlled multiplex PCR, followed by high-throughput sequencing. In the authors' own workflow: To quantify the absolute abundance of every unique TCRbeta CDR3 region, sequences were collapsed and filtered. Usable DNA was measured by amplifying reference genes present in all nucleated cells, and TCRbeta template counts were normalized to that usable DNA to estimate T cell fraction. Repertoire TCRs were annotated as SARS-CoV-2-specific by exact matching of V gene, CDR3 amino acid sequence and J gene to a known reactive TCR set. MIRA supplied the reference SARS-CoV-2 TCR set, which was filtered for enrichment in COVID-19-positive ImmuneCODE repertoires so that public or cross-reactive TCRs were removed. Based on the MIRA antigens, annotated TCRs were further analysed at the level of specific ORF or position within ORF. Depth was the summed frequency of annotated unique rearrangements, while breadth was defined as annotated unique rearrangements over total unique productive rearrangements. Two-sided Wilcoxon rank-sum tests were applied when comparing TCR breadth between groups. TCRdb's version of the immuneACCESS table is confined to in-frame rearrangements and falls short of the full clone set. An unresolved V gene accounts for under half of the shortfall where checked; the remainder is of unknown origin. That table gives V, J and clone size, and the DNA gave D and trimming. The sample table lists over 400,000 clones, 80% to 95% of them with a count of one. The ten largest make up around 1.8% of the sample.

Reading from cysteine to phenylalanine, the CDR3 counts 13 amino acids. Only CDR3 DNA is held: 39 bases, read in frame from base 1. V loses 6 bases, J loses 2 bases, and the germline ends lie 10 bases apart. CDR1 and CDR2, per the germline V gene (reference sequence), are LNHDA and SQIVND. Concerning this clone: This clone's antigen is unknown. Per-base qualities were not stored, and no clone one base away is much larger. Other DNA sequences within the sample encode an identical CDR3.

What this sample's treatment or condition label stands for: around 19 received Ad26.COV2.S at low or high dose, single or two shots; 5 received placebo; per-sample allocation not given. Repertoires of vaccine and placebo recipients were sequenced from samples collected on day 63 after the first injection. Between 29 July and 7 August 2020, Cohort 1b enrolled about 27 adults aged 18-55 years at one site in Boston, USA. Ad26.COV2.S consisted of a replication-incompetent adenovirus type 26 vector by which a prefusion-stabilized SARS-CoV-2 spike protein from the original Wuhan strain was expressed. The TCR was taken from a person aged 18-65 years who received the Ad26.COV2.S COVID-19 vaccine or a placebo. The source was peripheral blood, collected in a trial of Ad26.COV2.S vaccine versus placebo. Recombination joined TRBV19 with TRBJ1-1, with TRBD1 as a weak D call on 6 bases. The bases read TGTGCCAGTAGCATACAGGGAAACACTGAAGCTTTCTTT. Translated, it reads CASSIQGNTEAFF. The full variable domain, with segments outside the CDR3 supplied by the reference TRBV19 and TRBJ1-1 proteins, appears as DGGITQSPKYLFRKEGQNVTLSCEQNLNHDAMYWYRQDPGQGLRLIYYSQIVNDFQKGDIAEGYSVSREKKESFPLTVTSAQKNPTAFYLCASSIQGNTEAFFGQGTRLTVV.